This TCR beta chain was sequenced for a study of cytomegalovirus exposure and HLA in healthy donors. Findings of the study overall: Follow-up analysis found HLA locus-dependent TCR association rates, highest for DRB1 and lowest for HLA-C. The majority of TCR sequences were rare, yet some public TCRs appeared in many donors. In an earlier analysis, in 620 or so donors, most V segments appeared productive either ~87% or ~30% of the time.

This CDR3 comprises 15 residues. Per the germline V gene, CDR1 is SGHVS and CDR2 is FQNEAQ. V dropped 5 bases and J dropped 2 bases, with 16 bases sitting between them. As for the donors, each was a healthy bone marrow donor. PCR employed 60 Vbeta and 13 Jbeta primers. Generated by immunoSEQ multiplex PCR, the TCRdb table keeps only in-frame clones and is missing some. Found here are 90,000 to 110,000 clones, around 75% of them singletons; the top ten hold 2% to 2.5%. About this clone: Its antigen is unknown.

The sequenced material came from PBMCs. The clonotype was recovered from a man aged 30 to 45 in good health and CMV-seronegative. This chain connects TRBV7-8 to TRBJ2-7; D is possibly TRBD1 (6 bases). The CDR3 sequence: CASSPSWTETYEQYF. CDR3 coding DNA: TGTGCCAGCAGCCCCTCCTGGACAGAGACCTACGAGCAGTACTTC.